The 32 T cell receptor beta chains reported below all come from one sample, sequenced in a study of T cell repertoires in cytomegalovirus infection. These TCRs are of unknown antigen specificity. TCRdb re-derived calls from the reads in MiXCR, one entry per CDR3 protein. The data show 110,000 or so distinct CDR3 sequences, roughly 30% seen once. Sequences were derived from CD8+ T cells from cultured PBMCs, sampled from culture after CMV antigen stimulation. Every receptor here comes from a human donor in good health (CMV status not recorded). Some clones in this sample may be carry-over from other donors' samples.

V usage is TRBV6-1 and J usage is TRBJ2-2; D is possibly TRBD1 (6 bases). In germline, CDR1 is MNHNS, CDR2 SASEGT. V lost 8 bases and J lost 3, with 16 bases in between. The CDR3 runs 15 residues. CDR3 bases: TGTGCCAGCGGAAGTTCACAGGGCTACACCGGGGAGCTGTTTTTT. This sequence encodes CASGSSQGYTGELFF.

The rearrangement joins TRBV6-6 to TRBJ1-1; D is unclear. Germline CDR1 reads MNHNY; CDR2 reads SVGAGI (reference sequence). There are 14 residues in the CDR3. V lost 5 bases and J 0 bases, leaving 10 bases between the germline ends. The CDR3 DNA reads TGTGCCAGCAGTCTCGGACGGGTGAACACTGAAGCTTTCTTT. As protein: CASSLGRVNTEAFF.

The sample holds many counts of this clonotype. This chain joins TRBV28 and TRBJ1-2, with D unresolved. This CDR3 has 10 amino acids. Germline CDR1 and CDR2: MDHEN and SYDVKM. V gave up 6 bases and J gave up 2 bases, with 1 base separating them. The chain's CDR3 is CASSNYGYTF. CDR3 DNA sequence: TGTGCCAGCAGCAACTATGGCTACACCTTC.

This clonotype appeared a few times. The chain combines TRBV5-5 with TRBJ1-2; D may be TRBD1 (6 bases). The CDR3 sequence is 16 residues long. Trimming cost V 0 bases and J 4 bases, with 16 bases left between them. CDR1 SGHKS and CDR2 YYEKEE come from the germline V gene (reference sequence). CDR3 bases: TGTGCCAGCAGCTTGGGATTCGGGACACCAATCTATGGCTACACCTTC. Residues: CASSLGFGTPIYGYTF.

This clonotype was observed a few times. The chain joins TRBV14 to TRBJ2-1; 9 bases are a match to TRBD1. In germline, CDR1 is SGHDN, CDR2 FVKESK. With 4 bases clipped from V and 8 bases from J, the junction kept 18 bases outside the gene matches. This CDR3 has 18 amino acids. The CDR3 loop reads CASSLLPGTGKYGDEQFF. CDR3 bases: TGTGCCAGCAGCCTCCTCCCCGGGACAGGGAAGTATGGGGATGAGCAGTTCTTC.

This clonotype is a singleton in its sample. The genes are TRBV6-1 and TRBJ1-5; weak D call: TRBD1 (5 bases). This CDR3 contains 16 residues. V gave up 1 base and J gave up 6 bases, with 16 bases separating them. Germline CDR1 is MNHNS and CDR2 is SASEGT. CDR3 in amino acids: CASSEGRGGSFQPQHF. The CDR3 region has the DNA TGTGCCAGCAGTGAAGGAAGGGGAGGATCATTTCAGCCCCAGCATTTT.

This rearrangement joins TRBV28 to TRBJ2-2; D not resolved. The germline CDR1 and CDR2 sequences are MDHEN and SYDVKM. The V end lost 3 bases, the J end lost 3 bases, and 11 bases lay between the germline ends. This CDR3 comprises 15 residues. The CDR3 loop is CASSFPTSYTGELFF. The CDR3 coding sequence is TGTGCCAGCAGTTTCCCCACCAGTTACACCGGGGAGCTGTTTTTT.

The chain carries TRBV12-3 or TRBV12-4 and TRBJ1-2; a possible D gene is TRBD1 (5 bases). The germline V and J ends were trimmed by 2 bases and 7 bases, with 17 bases remaining between them. The CDR3 sequence is 15 residues long. The CDR3 loop is CASSLSRTDISGYTF. Here the CDR3 DNA reads TGTGCCAGCAGTTTAAGCCGGACGGACATCTCTGGCTACACCTTC.

The genes are TRBV6-8 and TRBJ2-1; 13 bases map to TRBD2. Germline V gene lookup returns CDR1 MNHGY and CDR2 SAAAGT. The CDR3 contains 19 residues. V lost 0 bases and J lost 7; bases outside the gene matches: 12. CDR3 bases: TGTGCCAGCAGTTACTCGACGCGCCTCACTAGCGGGGGGGGGAATGAGCAGTTCTTC. Encoded protein: CASSYSTRLTSGGGNEQFF.

A few counts support this clonotype. CDR3 bases: TGTGCCAGCAGCCAAATCAGGGGGCAGGCAGATACGCAGTATTTT. Protein: CASSQIRGQADTQYF. The V gene is TRBV3-1, the J gene TRBJ2-3; TRBD1 matches 8 bases. This CDR3 has 15 amino acids. Unmatched junction bases numbered 5, after V lost 2 bases and J lost 4 bases. The germline V gene encodes CDR1 LGHDT and CDR2 YNNKEL (reference sequence).

This clonotype has at least ten counts. V is TRBV7-2 and J is TRBJ1-1; D is perhaps TRBD1 (5 bases). Germline V lookup: CDR1 SGHTA, CDR2 FQGNSA. This CDR3 spans 12 amino acids. Trimming left V 5 bases short and J 5 bases short, with 9 bases between. Here the CDR3 DNA reads TGTGCCAGCAGCGTTCCAGGGACTGAAGCTTTCTTT. Translated: CASSVPGTEAFF.

This clonotype occurred many times. The chain combines TRBV20-1 with TRBJ1-5; D is perhaps TRBD1 (6 bases). This CDR3 comprises 13 residues. Per germline, CDR1 DFQATT and CDR2 SNEGSKA (reference sequence). Between the trimmed V and J ends, which lost 6 bases and 3 bases, there was a span of 12 bases. The CDR3 DNA is TGCAGTGCCAAGGGACAATACAATCAGCCCCAGCATTTT. Translation gives CSAKGQYNQPQHF.

This clonotype was seen a handful of times. The chain joins TRBV7-9 to TRBJ2-7, with a weak D call TRBD2 (7 bases). V was shortened by 2 bases and J by 9 bases, with 17 bases between the two germline ends. The CDR3 has 14 residues. Germline-derived CDR1 and CDR2 are SEHNR and FQNEAQ (reference sequence). CDR3 protein: CASSLPGGGPRQYF. The CDR3 DNA sequence: TGTGCCAGCAGCTTACCTGGGGGGGGCCCGAGGCAGTACTTC.

V usage is TRBV28 and J usage is TRBJ2-3; tentatively, D is TRBD2 (5 bases). This CDR3 is built from 15 residues. V lost 2 bases to trimming and J lost 5 bases, with 14 bases between them. The germline V gene encodes CDR1 MDHEN and CDR2 SYDVKM. Here the CDR3 reads CASSLGRTSGDTQYF. DNA for the CDR3: TGTGCCAGCAGTTTAGGCCGTACAAGCGGAGATACGCAGTATTTT.

The chain recombines TRBV7-6 with TRBJ2-7, with 8 bases fitting TRBD1. V dropped 2 bases and J dropped 0; count of bases not matched to a gene: 6. From germline, CDR1 is SGHVS and CDR2 FNYEAQ. CDR3 length: 16 residues. The CDR3 reads CASSLTRTGFSYEQYF. The CDR3 region has the DNA TGTGCCAGCAGCTTAACCCGGACAGGGTTCTCCTACGAGCAGTACTTC.

The chain has TRBV7-6 and TRBJ1-1, with TRBD1 matching 8 bases. The CDR3 covers 14 residues. CDR1 SGHVS and CDR2 FNYEAQ come from the germline V gene. The V and J ends lost 4 bases and 7 bases, in that order; junction bases with no gene match: 8. The CDR3 bases are TGTGCCAGCAGCTACGGACAGGGAGGTCTTGAAGCTTTCTTT. Translation: CASSYGQGGLEAFF.

This clonotype was counted a few times. The chain combines TRBV7-2 with TRBJ2-1; D not resolved. Germline CDR1 and CDR2: SGHTA and FQGNSA. The CDR3 sequence is 16 residues long. Trimming shortened V by 5 bases and J by 4 bases, and 18 bases separated the two germline ends. The CDR3 loop reads CASSPRLLPKYNEQFF. In DNA, the CDR3 is TGTGCCAGCAGCCCCCGCCTGCTACCAAAGTACAATGAGCAGTTCTTC. The whole variable domain, remainder taken from reference TRBV7-2 and TRBJ2-1, is GAGVSQSPSNKVTEKGKDVELRCDPISGHTALYWYRQSLGQGLEFLIYFQGNSAPDKSGLPSDRFSAERTGGSVSTLTIQRTQQEDSAVYLCASSPRLLPKYNEQFFGPGTRLTVL.

This clonotype turned up a few times. The rearrangement uses TRBV18 and TRBJ2-1, with 8 nucleotides matching TRBD2. The CDR3 has 15 amino acids. CDR1 and CDR2 from the germline V gene are KGHSH and LQKENI. V dropped 3 bases and J dropped 8; count of bases not matched to a gene: 9. CDR3 protein: CASSPDDERGHEQFF. As DNA, the CDR3 is TGTGCCAGCTCACCCGATGACGAGCGGGGGCATGAGCAGTTCTTC.

The DNA of the CDR3 is TGCGCCAGCAGTGACCCACAGAGATCTGGATACGAGCAGTACTTC. Translation gives CASSDPQRSGYEQYF. V usage is TRBV10-2 and J usage is TRBJ2-7; D gene ambiguous. V was pared by 3 bases and J by 4 bases, with 16 bases between. Germline CDR1 is WSHSY and CDR2 is SAAADI. The CDR3 covers 15 residues.

This clonotype was detected a few times. The chain joins TRBV7-8 to TRBJ2-5; TRBD1 matches 7 bases. The ends lost 1 base at V and 3 bases at J; junction bases unmatched: 11. CDR1 is SGHVS and CDR2 is FQNEAQ in the germline V gene. The CDR3 is made up of 17 amino acids. CDR3 nucleotides: TGTGCCAGCAGCTTAGAGGCCGAGGGGGCGCTTAAAGAGACCCAGTACTTC. This gives the protein CASSLEAEGALKETQYF.

In its sample, this clonotype was seen a few times. The chain combines TRBV7-9 with TRBJ2-2, with TRBD1 matching over 7 bases. Germline V gene data show CDR1 as SEHNR and CDR2 as FQNEAQ (reference sequence). Trimming cost V 7 bases and J 5 bases; bases outside gene matches: 13. The CDR3 totals 16 residues. CDR3 nucleotides: TGTGCCAGCACCGTAATACAGGGGTTCGAAACCGGGGAGCTGTTTTTT. Protein sequence: CASTVIQGFETGELFF.

There are a few counts of this clonotype. The CDR3 is CASRGLAGHSSYNEQFF. The DNA for the CDR3 is TGTGCCAGCAGGGGACTAGCGGGTCACAGCTCCTACAATGAGCAGTTCTTC. The rearrangement joins TRBV6-1 to TRBJ2-1, with 12 bases identical to TRBD2. The CDR3 is 17 residues long. After removal of 6 bases from V and 0 bases from J, the junction contained 6 bases not matched to a gene. Germline V lookup: CDR1 MNHNS, CDR2 SASEGT.

CDR3 region: CATSRERGPNEQFF. CDR3 in DNA: TGTGCCACCAGCAGGGAACGAGGGCCCAATGAGCAGTTCTTC. The chain combines TRBV15 with TRBJ2-1; TRBD2 might be the D (5 bases). CDR1 LNHNV and CDR2 YYDKDF come from the germline V gene (reference sequence). Trimming took off 3 bases at V and 6 bases at J, with 12 bases between the two ends. CDR3 length: 14 amino acids. Using reference TRBV15 and TRBJ2-1 for the parts outside the CDR3, the full variable domain is DAMVIQNPRYQVTQFGKPVTLSCSQTLNHNVMYWYQQKSSQAPKLLFHYYDKDFNNEADTPDNFQSRRPNTSFCFLDIRSPGLGDTAMYLCATSRERGPNEQFFGPGTRLTVL.

The chain combines TRBV15 with TRBJ2-3; TRBD2 matches at 8 bases. Germline values: CDR1 LNHNV, CDR2 YYDKDF (reference sequence). The CDR3 has 19 amino acids. V lost 1 base and J lost 0; bases outside the gene matches: 12. The CDR3, as DNA: TGTGCCACCAGCAGAGTTTCTCGGGGGGGGGCCTCGAGCACAGATACGCAGTATTTT. This encodes CATSRVSRGGASSTDTQYF.

In its sample, this clonotype was seen a few times. The V call is TRBV27, the J call TRBJ2-7; a possible D gene is TRBD1 (6 bases). The CDR3 spans 13 residues. Looked up from germline, CDR1 is MNHEY and CDR2 is SMNVEV (reference sequence). The V end lost 5 bases, the J end lost 3 bases, and 11 bases lay between the germline ends. In DNA form, the CDR3 reads TGTGCCAGCAGTGTGACAGGAGTCTACGAGCAGTACTTC. Encoded protein: CASSVTGVYEQYF.

The genes are TRBV19 and TRBJ1-4; no definite D call. The CDR3 covers 12 residues. The V gene's germline CDR1 is LNHDA and CDR2 SQIVND (reference sequence). Between the trimmed V and J ends, which lost 9 bases and 5 bases, there was a span of 10 bases. The CDR3 DNA is TGTGCCAGCCGGTCGGGAAATGAAAAACTGTTTTTT. Its translation is CASRSGNEKLFF.

The genes are TRBV12-5 and TRBJ2-1; 10 bases are a match to TRBD2. Germline-derived CDR1 and CDR2 are LGHNT and FRNRAP. After removal of 10 bases from V and 8 bases from J, the junction contained 11 bases not matched to a gene. This CDR3 contains 14 residues. As DNA, the CDR3 is TGTGCTACCCTAAGCGGGGGGGCATGGGATGAGCAGTTCTTC. Its translation: CATLSGGAWDEQFF.

The table lists this clonotype with many counts. This chain links TRBV7-2 with TRBJ1-1, with unresolved D. The CDR3 has 13 amino acids. V lost 4 bases, J lost 6 bases, and 12 bases lay in between. CDR1 and CDR2 from the germline V gene are SGHTA and FQGNSA. The CDR3 nucleotides are TGTGCCAGCAGCTCACTGCCGATCCCTGAAGCTTTCTTT. Translating it yields CASSSLPIPEAFF. Full variable domain (rest looked up from reference TRBV7-2 and TRBJ1-1): GAGVSQSPSNKVTEKGKDVELRCDPISGHTALYWYRQSLGQGLEFLIYFQGNSAPDKSGLPSDRFSAERTGGSVSTLTIQRTQQEDSAVYLCASSSLPIPEAFFGQGTRLTVV.

This clonotype has only a few counts. The chain has TRBV19 and TRBJ1-5; D is possibly TRBD1 (5 bases). V was trimmed by 8 bases and J by 0 bases, leaving 8 bases between them. Germline V gives CDR1 LNHDA, CDR2 SQIVND (reference sequence). There are 13 residues in the CDR3. DNA for the CDR3: TGTGCCAGTGACAGTTATAGCAATCAGCCCCAGCATTTT. Encoded protein: CASDSYSNQPQHF.

V is TRBV12-3 or TRBV12-4 and J is TRBJ2-7; 12 bases map to TRBD2. The junction had 11 bases not matched to a gene; V was cut back by 3 bases and J by 2 bases. The CDR3 length is 18 residues. In DNA, the CDR3 is TGTGCCAGCAGTTTGGGACTAGCGGGTTCGCCCGACACCTACGAGCAGTACTTC. Amino acids: CASSLGLAGSPDTYEQYF.

This chain joins TRBV6-6 and TRBJ1-1, with D possibly TRBD1 on 5 matching bases. The V gene lost 6 bases and the J gene lost 11 bases, with 19 bases spanning the gap. Germline-derived CDR1 and CDR2 are MNHNY and SVGAGI (reference sequence). The CDR3 extends over 13 amino acids. The CDR3 sequence is CASRDWDPVGAFF. The CDR3, as DNA: TGTGCCAGCAGAGACTGGGACCCGGTTGGCGCTTTCTTT.

DNA for the CDR3: TGTGCCAGCAGCCGGGACAGGGGCACAGATACGCAGTATTTT. It codes for CASSRDRGTDTQYF. The chain employs TRBV5-4 and TRBJ2-3; TRBD1 agrees at 9 bases. Germline CDR1 and CDR2: SGHNT and YYREEE (reference sequence). With V trimmed by 4 bases and J by 1 base, 1 base remained unmatched. CDR3 length equals 14 residues.